This paragraph reports one T cell receptor (beta chain). Antigen: not known. This specimen comes from a study of shared clonotypes between healthy human individuals. Across the study: Per donor, CD8 memory used one plate, CD8 naive used two, CD4 memory used three and CD4 naive used three. Whole-study results and caveats: Even with large depth, rarefaction showed that sorted-subset sequencing was incomplete. Collection of samples was limited to blood; tissue repertoires likely differ.

The CDR3 is 14 amino acids. Looked up from germline, CDR1 is SGHRS and CDR2 is YFSETQ. J was trimmed by 4 bases and V by 4 bases; bases with no gene match: 5. Sorted-subset replicate PCRs used about 0.2 ug DNA, around 31,000 T cell genomes. Generated by immunoSEQ multiplex PCR, the TCRdb table keeps only in-frame clones and is missing some. The sample records about 710,000 clones, roughly two thirds being singletons. The TCR was taken from a woman in her twenties or thirties in good health. Sequencing was carried out using memory CD4+ T cells sorted from blood. Subset given: CD45RA-negative fraction. V and J are TRBV5-1 and TRBJ1-2; 9 bases align to TRBD1. The CDR3 sequence is CASSGRTGAYGYTF. CDR3 nucleotide sequence: TGCGCCAGCAGCGGGAGGACAGGGGCCTATGGCTACACCTTC.